This T cell receptor (beta chain) appears in the sequencing data of a study of Ad26.COV2.S vaccination and SARS-CoV-2 variants (dated by TCRdb to the early 2020s). Context from the whole study: Sequencing of the TCRbeta repertoire served to evaluate the specificity and breadth of SARS-CoV-2-reactive T cell receptors following Ad26.COV2.S vaccination. A total of approximately 30 samples were included in the TCR-sequenced set, comprising about 20 Ad26.COV2.S vaccine recipients, 5 placebo recipients and 8 SARS-CoV-2 convalescent individuals. The investigation overall reported the following: Higher spike-specific TCR breadth was observed in Ad26.COV2.S recipients than in placebo recipients (P = 0.0014). Substantial breadth of spike-specific CD8+ and CD4+ T cell responses was reported after vaccination. Non-spike TCR breadth was comparable between vaccine and placebo recipients, consistent with the vaccine containing only spike. It was noted by the authors that total T cell responses may have been underestimated by the TCR breadth and depth analyses.

On this clone itself: Its recognized antigen is unknown. No clone much larger than this one lies a single base away; base qualities are absent.

CDR1 SGHRS and CDR2 YFSETQ are derived from the germline V gene. V and J are truncated by 5 bases and 6 bases respectively, leaving an intervening sequence of 11 bases. Taken from cysteine to phenylalanine, the CDR3 has 13 residues. The read is trimmed to its CDR3 DNA, 39 bases read in frame from base 1. The immunoSEQ Assay was used to sequence TCRbeta CDR3 regions. After extraction, genomic DNA underwent amplification by bias-controlled multiplex PCR, followed by high-throughput sequencing. Turning to the authors' computational methods: To quantify the absolute abundance of every unique TCRbeta CDR3 region, sequences were collapsed and filtered. Usable DNA was measured by amplifying reference genes present in all nucleated cells, and TCRbeta template counts were normalized to that usable DNA to estimate T cell fraction. Repertoire TCRs were annotated as SARS-CoV-2-specific by exact matching of V gene, CDR3 amino acid sequence and J gene to a known reactive TCR set. The reference SARS-CoV-2 TCR set came from MIRA and was filtered for enrichment in COVID-19-positive ImmuneCODE repertoires, removing public or cross-reactive TCRs. Based on the MIRA antigens, annotated TCRs were further analysed at the level of specific ORF or position within ORF. Depth was the summed frequency of annotated unique rearrangements, while breadth was defined as annotated unique rearrangements over total unique productive rearrangements. Group comparisons of TCR breadth used two-sided Wilcoxon rank-sum tests. TCRdb mirrors the immuneACCESS table, restricted to in-frame sequences. Some clones are absent from its copies; in checked studies, under half trace to an unresolved V gene, and the reason for the others is unknown. D and trimming were read from the DNA, whereas the V and J calls and clone size are those reported in that table. The table for this sample lists about 94,000 clones; approximately 82% of them were counted only once. Of the sample, about 16% falls within the top ten clones.

The intended sense of this specimen's time point label: individuals recovered from natural SARS-CoV-2 infection. The receptor was derived from a human donor who had recovered from COVID-19. Sample: peripheral blood, taken after recovery from COVID-19. The V and J genes are TRBV5-1 and TRBJ2-2; no confident D gene assignment can be made. DNA sequence: TGCGCCAGCAGACACCTAGGTTCCGGGGAGCTGTTTTTT. Its protein reads: CASRHLGSGELFF. With all but the CDR3 taken from the reference TRBV5-1 and TRBJ2-2 genes, the full variable domain is: KAGVTQTPRYLIKTRGQQVTLSCSPISGHRSVSWYQQTPGQGLQFLFEYFSETQRNKGNFPGRFSGRQFSNSRSEMNVSTLELGDSALYLCASRHLGSGELFFGEGSRLTVL.